This T cell receptor (beta chain) was sequenced in a study of cytomegalovirus exposure and HLA in healthy donors (dated by TCRdb to the late 2010s). For the study in its entirety: In an earlier analysis of 550 to 750 of the donors, 276 Gb of sequence data and 95 million to 130 million unique TCR beta sequences from roughly 180 million T cells were reported. Roughly 300 gigabases of sequencing data and around 87 million unique TCR sequences were included in an early release covering several hundred HLA-typed donors. Of the roughly 390 genotyped donors, less than 85% were placed in the genetic ancestry cluster associated with self-reported Caucasian donors. The study was designed to test whether signatures of past pathogen exposure could be identified by cataloging public T cell receptors. Using immunosequencing, the study profiled T cell repertoires from about 650 subjects and related those repertoires to cytomegalovirus serostatus. Along with the roughly 710-subject first cohort, a separate validation cohort of 120 different subjects was used. To predict cytomegalovirus infection status, the study combined high-throughput TCR immunosequencing, statistical association of individual TCRs with disease status, and machine learning. A later analysis re-examined previously published TCR beta repertoires from just over 650 donors and added high-resolution HLA genotyping to investigate patterns of TCR occurrence. In the later analysis, no new phenotypic data were used to find candidate immune exposures; instead, reliance was placed on TCR beta sequences and their occurrence across donors. In an earlier analysis of roughly 600 of the donors, high-throughput TCR beta sequencing was used to judge whether each TCR beta V gene segment behaved as functional or pseudogenic. Donor age, sex, ethnicity and CMV serostatus were compiled together with the repertoire data. A later genetic analysis used genome-wide SNP genotypes for 398 of the 666 donors, treating that subset as a discovery cohort. Every repertoire in the discovery cohort had been generated on one and the same sequencing platform. HLA typing covered class I and class II loci at four-digit resolution. The number of donors typed differed by locus, with 629-630 for A, B, C, DRB1 and DQB1, 522 for DQA1, about 610 for DPA1, and around 450 for DPB1. Four or five DR-DQ haplotypes were handled as single units for association and clustering because linkage in the cohort was strong. Among some 400 genotyped donors of the cohort, an average of 235,054 unique TCR beta nucleotide sequences were sequenced per donor, around a sixth of them non-productive. Points the paper makes about the study in general: In both the original and validation cohorts, the classifier was reported to diagnose cytomegalovirus status with high specificity and sensitivity. When HLA alleles, especially DR and DQ, strongly co-occurred, TCR associations were difficult to assign to individual alleles. A later genetic analysis reported fewer N-insertions in productive TCRs among donors in an Asian-associated ancestry cluster than the approximately 670-donor mean. A later analysis found that TCR association rates varied across HLA loci, with DRB1 alleles showing the most associated TCRs and HLA-C alleles the fewest. For the cohort, immune exposure information was limited to CMV serostatus. V-gene and J-gene trimming of TCR beta chains was associated with a missense DCLRE1C variant in a later genetic analysis, and the association was replicated in an independent cohort. In the study, approximately 160 TCR beta chains were listed as associated with cytomegalovirus. In vitro tests confirmed that three of the cytomegalovirus-associated TCR beta chains recognize cytomegalovirus antigens. A later analysis reported that several top co-occurrence clusters appeared linked to parvovirus B19, influenza, CMV and Epstein-Barr virus. According to the authors, the approach could potentially be generalized to other disease states and immunological phenotypes. Because some donors lacked HLA typing at each locus, the association tests relied only on the typed subset. Some IMGT-functional V segments, including TRBV6-2 and TRBV6-3, could not be told apart with the 87-base-pair reads, so those segments were excluded. While some public TCRs were present in many individuals, most TCR sequences turned up only very rarely across donors. Linkage disequilibrium might explain the correlated functional status among segregating V segments, but an unknown experimental factor could not be ruled out. Because counts were too low, roughly 16 rarely observed V segments, including chromosome 9 orphons, were left out of the earlier analysis of 500 to 750 of the donors. An earlier analysis of approximately 590 of the donors showed that most TCR beta V segments appeared in productive rearrangements either about 87% or about 30% of the time, which broadly matched IMGT annotations. The presence/absence analyses assumed that sequencing depth was roughly uniform across donors, and that assumption may not be true. The cohort was sequenced for TCR beta chains only, and without alpha or paired-chain data the features that could be detected were limited. A group of highly shared sequence variants was considered likely to be a technical artifact of the sequencing pipeline. According to a later analysis, most CMV-associated TCR beta chains appeared to be HLA-restricted, and the HLA associations seemed to be driven largely by CMV exposure. At a false discovery rate of 0.05, a later analysis linked some 18,000 TCR beta sequences to specific HLA alleles. Compared with equally common non-associated chains, HLA-associated TCR beta chains in a later analysis were more clonally expanded and had lower generation probabilities. A further reported finding was that TCR beta sequences accurately predicted the HLA-A and HLA-B alleles for most subjects in the first cohort.

As regards this clone: The clone's antigen remains unknown. No quality values exist for individual bases; no much larger clone is one base distant.

The CDR3 contains 15 residues, cysteine and phenylalanine counted. The entry retains the CDR3 DNA only, 45 bases that are in frame from base 1. In the germline V gene, CDR1 corresponds to SGHDN and CDR2 to FVKESK. Ends trimmed: V by 4 bases, J by 2 bases; bases unmatched to a gene: 5. Library prep was done by the immunoSEQ multiplex PCR assay. A mixture of 60 forward primers for TCR Vbeta segments and 13 reverse primers for TCR Jbeta segments was used in the multiplex PCR. The CDR3 region of rearranged TCR beta genes was amplified from genomic DNA by a multiplex PCR assay. On the Illumina HiSeq System, the amplified TCR beta libraries were sequenced as 87-base-pair reads. As for the authors' bioinformatics: A later analysis counted some 80 million unique TCR beta chains across the 550 to 700 repertoires, and some 11 million of these chains were shared by at least two donors. A nearest-neighbor algorithm error-corrected the raw reads and collapsed the reads into unique sequences, merging closely related sequences to remove PCR and sequencing errors. To assign V, D and J gene segments, CDR3 sequences were aligned to IMGT reference sequences. For a sequence to be retained, a match of at least six nucleotides was required to both a V gene segment and a J gene segment. A rearrangement was called productive if the CDR3 had no stop codons and remained in frame with V and J, and every other rearrangement was called non-productive. CDR3 was defined by IMGT convention, running from the second conserved V-encoded cysteine to the conserved J-encoded phenylalanine. In an earlier analysis of around 640 of the donors, sequences lacking an unambiguous match to a single V gene segment were excluded. An earlier analysis of some 610 of the donors called V segments functional above 56.7% productive rearrangements and segregating when the between-donor standard deviation exceeded 5%. A statistical classification framework was built to diagnose cytomegalovirus status from the catalog of TCR beta chain sequences. In a later analysis, TCR nucleotide sequences were compared against IMGT/GENE-DB human TR gene sequences so that V and J genes could be assigned. The TCRdist pipeline was used in a later analysis to assign CDR3 sequences and most-parsimonious VDJ recombination scenarios. In a later analysis, each TCR beta chain was defined by its CDR3 amino acid sequence together with its V-gene family, and reads lacking a unique V-gene family were excluded. To address suspected cross-contamination and a sequencing artifact, a later analysis removed 450 to 700 highly shared, low-generation-probability nucleotide sequences. A later analysis calculated a clonal expansion index for each public chain from normalized within-repertoire ranks of inferred template counts. In a later analysis, generation probabilities were computed using a VDJ recombination model fitted to out-of-frame rearrangements, and the results were checked against IGoR. In a later analysis, hypergeometric tests were used to score TCR-TCR, TCR-HLA and TCR-CMV co-occurrence, with a repertoire-size bias correction applied to TCR pairs. In a later analysis, false discovery rates were estimated by permuting HLA or CMV assignments 20 times. In a later analysis, co-occurring TCRs were grouped with DBSCAN, and TCRdist sequence similarity was added when clustering was performed within HLA-allele-positive subsets. Repertoires with fewer than 30,000 or more than 120,000 public chains, plus five repertoires with anomalous nucleotide sharing, were excluded from co-occurrence clustering. Entries here come from immuneACCESS through TCRdb and include only in-frame sequences with V and J called. Some clones fail to appear in such tables; in the studies checked, an unresolved V gene covers under half of the shortfall, and the cause of the remainder is unknown. The DNA gave D and trimming, while V, J and clone size come from that table. The sample table contains approximately 100,000 clones; only one count was recorded for around 67% of them. The ten top clones hold 1.8% of the sample.

The cohort comprised more than 550 healthy bone marrow donors. At the time of sampling, all cohort members were nominally healthy, though unrecorded immune exposures were likely present. The donor was CMV seronegative and was included in the group of a few hundred seronegative cohort members. A peripheral blood sample was collected from each donor, and TCR beta sequencing was performed on peripheral blood mononuclear cells. Genomic DNA was extracted from the blood cell samples with the Qiagen DNeasy Blood Extraction Kit. Sequences were obtained from PBMCs. The chain uses TRBV14 and TRBJ1-5, with TRBD1 matching 7 junction bases. The sequence was collected from a male donor in good health and CMV-seronegative. In nucleotides, the sequence is TGTGCCAGCAGCCGAGGGGGCGGTGGCAATCAGCCCCAGCATTTT. Its protein reads: CASSRGGGGNQPQHF.